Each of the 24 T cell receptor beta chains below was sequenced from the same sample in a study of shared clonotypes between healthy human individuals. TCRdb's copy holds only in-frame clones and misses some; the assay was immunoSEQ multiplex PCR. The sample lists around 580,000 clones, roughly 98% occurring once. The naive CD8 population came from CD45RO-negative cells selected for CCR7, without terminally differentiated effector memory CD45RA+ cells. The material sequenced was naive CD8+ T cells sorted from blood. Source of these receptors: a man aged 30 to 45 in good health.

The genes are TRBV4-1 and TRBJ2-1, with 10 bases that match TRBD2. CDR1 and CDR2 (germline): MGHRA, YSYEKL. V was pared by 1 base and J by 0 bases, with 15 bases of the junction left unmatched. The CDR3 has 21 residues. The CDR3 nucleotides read TGCGCCAGCAGCCAAGCGGGGAGGACTAGCGGAACCGGCCGCTCCTACAATGAGCAGTTCTTC. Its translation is CASSQAGRTSGTGRSYNEQFF.

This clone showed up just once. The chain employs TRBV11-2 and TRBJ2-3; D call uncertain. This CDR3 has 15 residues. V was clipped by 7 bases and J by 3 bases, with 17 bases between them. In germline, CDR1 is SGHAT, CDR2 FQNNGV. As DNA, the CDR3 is TGTGCCAGCACCAACCAGCCTTACAAGACAGATACGCAGTATTTT. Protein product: CASTNQPYKTDTQYF. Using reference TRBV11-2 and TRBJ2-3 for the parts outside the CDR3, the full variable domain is EAGVAQSPRYKIIEKRQSVAFWCNPISGHATLYWYQQILGQGPKLLIQFQNNGVVDDSQLPKDRFSAERLKGVDSTLKIQPAKLEDSAVYLCASTNQPYKTDTQYFGPGTRLTVL.

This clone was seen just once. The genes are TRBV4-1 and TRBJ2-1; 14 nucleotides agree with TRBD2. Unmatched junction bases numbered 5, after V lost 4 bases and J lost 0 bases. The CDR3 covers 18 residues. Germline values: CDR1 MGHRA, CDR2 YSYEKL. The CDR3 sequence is CASSPFGTSGSSYNEQFF. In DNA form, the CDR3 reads TGCGCCAGCAGCCCGTTTGGGACTAGCGGGAGCTCCTACAATGAGCAGTTCTTC.

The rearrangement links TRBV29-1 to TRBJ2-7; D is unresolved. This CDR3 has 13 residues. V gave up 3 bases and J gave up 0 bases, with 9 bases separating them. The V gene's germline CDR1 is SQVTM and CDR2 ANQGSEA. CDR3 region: CSVEYLSSYEQYF. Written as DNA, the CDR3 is TGCAGCGTTGAGTACCTAAGCTCCTACGAGCAGTACTTC.

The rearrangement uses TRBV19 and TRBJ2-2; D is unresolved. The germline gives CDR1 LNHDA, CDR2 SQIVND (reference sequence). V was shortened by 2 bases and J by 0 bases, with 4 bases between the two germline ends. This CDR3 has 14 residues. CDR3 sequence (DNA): TGTGCCAGTAGTATAACTACGAACACCGGGGAGCTGTTTTTT. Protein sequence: CASSITTNTGELFF.

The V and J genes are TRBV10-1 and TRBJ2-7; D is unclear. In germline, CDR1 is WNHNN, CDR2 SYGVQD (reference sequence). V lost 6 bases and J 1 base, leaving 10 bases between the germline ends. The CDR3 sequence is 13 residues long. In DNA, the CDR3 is TGCGCCAGCAGCTCCACGAATTCCTACGAGCAGTACTTC. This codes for CASSSTNSYEQYF.

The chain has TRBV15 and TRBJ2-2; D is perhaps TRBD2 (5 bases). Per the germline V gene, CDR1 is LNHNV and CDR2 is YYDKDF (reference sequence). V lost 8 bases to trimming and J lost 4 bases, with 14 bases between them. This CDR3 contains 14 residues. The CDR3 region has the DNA TGTGCCACCTCATGGAGCGGAGTCACCGGGGAGCTGTTTTTT. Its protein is CATSWSGVTGELFF. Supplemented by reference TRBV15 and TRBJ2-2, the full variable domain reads DAMVIQNPRYQVTQFGKPVTLSCSQTLNHNVMYWYQQKSSQAPKLLFHYYDKDFNNEADTPDNFQSRRPNTSFCFLDIRSPGLGDTAMYLCATSWSGVTGELFFGEGSRLTVL.

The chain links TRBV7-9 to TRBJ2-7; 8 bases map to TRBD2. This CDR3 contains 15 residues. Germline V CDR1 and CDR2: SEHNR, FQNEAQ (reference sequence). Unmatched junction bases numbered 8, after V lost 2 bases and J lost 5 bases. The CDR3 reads CASSLRAGGSNEQYF. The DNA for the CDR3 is TGTGCCAGCAGCTTAAGGGCGGGAGGAAGCAACGAGCAGTACTTC.

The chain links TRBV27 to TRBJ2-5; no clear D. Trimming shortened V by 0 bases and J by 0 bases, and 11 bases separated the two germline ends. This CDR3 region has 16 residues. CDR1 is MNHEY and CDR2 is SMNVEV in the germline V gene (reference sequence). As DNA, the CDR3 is TGTGCCAGCAGTTTATCGCGAAGGAAGTACCAAGAGACCCAGTACTTC. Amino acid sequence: CASSLSRRKYQETQYF.

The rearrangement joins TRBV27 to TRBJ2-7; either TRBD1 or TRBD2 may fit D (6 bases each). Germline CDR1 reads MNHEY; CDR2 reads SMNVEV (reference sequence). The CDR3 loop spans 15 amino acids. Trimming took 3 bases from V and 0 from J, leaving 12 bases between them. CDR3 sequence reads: CASSFRGASSYEQYF. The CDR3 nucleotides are TGTGCCAGCAGTTTTAGGGGGGCCAGCTCCTACGAGCAGTACTTC.

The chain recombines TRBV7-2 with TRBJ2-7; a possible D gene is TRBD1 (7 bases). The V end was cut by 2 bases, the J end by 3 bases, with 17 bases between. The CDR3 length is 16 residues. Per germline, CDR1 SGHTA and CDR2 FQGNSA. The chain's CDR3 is CASSLIAGGFLYEQYF. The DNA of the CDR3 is TGTGCCAGCAGCTTAATTGCAGGGGGGTTCCTCTACGAGCAGTACTTC. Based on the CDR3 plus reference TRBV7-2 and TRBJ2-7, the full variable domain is GAGVSQSPSNKVTEKGKDVELRCDPISGHTALYWYRQSLGQGLEFLIYFQGNSAPDKSGLPSDRFSAERTGGSVSTLTIQRTQQEDSAVYLCASSLIAGGFLYEQYFGPGTRLTVT.

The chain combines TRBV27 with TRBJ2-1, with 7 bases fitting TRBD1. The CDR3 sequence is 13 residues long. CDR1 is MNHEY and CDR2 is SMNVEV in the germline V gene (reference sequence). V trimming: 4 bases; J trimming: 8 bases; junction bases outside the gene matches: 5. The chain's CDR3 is CASSSQGFDEQFF. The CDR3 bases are TGTGCCAGCAGTTCACAGGGGTTCGATGAGCAGTTCTTC.

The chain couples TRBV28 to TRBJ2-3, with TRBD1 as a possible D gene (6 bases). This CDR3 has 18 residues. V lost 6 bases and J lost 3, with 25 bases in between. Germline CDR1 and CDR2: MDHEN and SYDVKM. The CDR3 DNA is TGTGCCAGCAGCCCTATTTCTCGAAGGACAGACAAAACAGATACGCAGTATTTT. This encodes CASSPISRRTDKTDTQYF.

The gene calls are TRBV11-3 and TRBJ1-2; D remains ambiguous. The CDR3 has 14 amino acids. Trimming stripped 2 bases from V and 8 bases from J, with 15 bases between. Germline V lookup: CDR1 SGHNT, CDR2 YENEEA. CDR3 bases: TGTGCCAGCAGCTTATTGGGCAGTAGTCAAGGCTACACCTTC. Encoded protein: CASSLLGSSQGYTF.

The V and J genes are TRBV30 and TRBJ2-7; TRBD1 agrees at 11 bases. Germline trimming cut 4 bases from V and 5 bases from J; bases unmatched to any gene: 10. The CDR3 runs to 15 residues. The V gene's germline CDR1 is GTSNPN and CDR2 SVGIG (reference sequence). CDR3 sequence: CAWTPLGQGANEQYF. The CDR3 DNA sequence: TGTGCCTGGACCCCCCTCGGACAGGGGGCAAACGAGCAGTACTTC.

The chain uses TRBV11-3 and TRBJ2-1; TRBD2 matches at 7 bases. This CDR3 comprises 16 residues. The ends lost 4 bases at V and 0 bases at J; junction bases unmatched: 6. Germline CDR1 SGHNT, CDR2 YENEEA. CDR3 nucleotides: TGTGCCAGCAGCTCGGGAGGTCTAAGCTCCTACAATGAGCAGTTCTTC. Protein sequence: CASSSGGLSSYNEQFF.

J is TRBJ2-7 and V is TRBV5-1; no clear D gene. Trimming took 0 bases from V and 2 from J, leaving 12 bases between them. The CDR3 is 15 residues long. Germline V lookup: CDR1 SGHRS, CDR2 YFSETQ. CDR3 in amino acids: CASSLVAGSTYEQYF. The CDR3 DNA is TGCGCCAGCAGCTTGGTAGCAGGAAGTACCTACGAGCAGTACTTC.

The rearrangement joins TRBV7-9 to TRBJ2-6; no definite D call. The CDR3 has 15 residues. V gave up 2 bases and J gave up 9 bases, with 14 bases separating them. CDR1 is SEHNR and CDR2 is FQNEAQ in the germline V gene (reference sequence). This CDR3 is CASSLKGRIGNVLTF. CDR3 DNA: TGTGCCAGCAGCTTAAAGGGAAGGATAGGCAACGTCCTGACTTTC.

The CDR3 bases are TGTGCCAGCACGCCCGAGCCTACTACCTACGAGCAGTACTTC. Translated, it gives CASTPEPTTYEQYF. The genes are TRBV2 and TRBJ2-7; no reliable D call. The germline CDR1 and CDR2 sequences are SNHLY and FYNNEI. Trimming stripped 7 bases from V and 2 bases from J, with 15 bases between. The CDR3 totals 14 residues. The complete variable domain, with remaining parts taken from reference TRBV2 and TRBJ2-7, reads EPEVTQTPSHQVTQMGQEVILRCVPISNHLYFYWYRQILGQKVEFLVSFYNNEISEKSEIFDDQFSVERPDGSNFTLKIRSTKLEDSAMYFCASTPEPTTYEQYFGPGTRLTVT.

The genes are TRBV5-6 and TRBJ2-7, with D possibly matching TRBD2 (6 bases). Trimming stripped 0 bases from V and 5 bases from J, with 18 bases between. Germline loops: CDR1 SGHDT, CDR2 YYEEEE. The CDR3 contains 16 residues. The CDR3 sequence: CASSLGWGGTTNEQYF. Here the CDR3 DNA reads TGTGCCAGCAGCTTGGGGTGGGGAGGCACTACTAACGAGCAGTACTTC.

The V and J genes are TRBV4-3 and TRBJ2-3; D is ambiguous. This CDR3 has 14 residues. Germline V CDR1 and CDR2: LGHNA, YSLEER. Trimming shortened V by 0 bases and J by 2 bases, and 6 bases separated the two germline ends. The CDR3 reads CASSQEGFTDTQYF. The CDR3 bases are TGCGCCAGCAGCCAAGAGGGCTTCACAGATACGCAGTATTTT.

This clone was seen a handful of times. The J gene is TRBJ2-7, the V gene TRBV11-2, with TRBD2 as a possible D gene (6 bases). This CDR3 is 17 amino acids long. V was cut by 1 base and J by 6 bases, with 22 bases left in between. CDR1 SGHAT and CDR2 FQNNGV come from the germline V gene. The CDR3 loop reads CASSLALGTFQGGEQYF. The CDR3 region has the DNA TGTGCCAGCAGCTTAGCCCTCGGGACGTTCCAGGGAGGCGAGCAGTACTTC.

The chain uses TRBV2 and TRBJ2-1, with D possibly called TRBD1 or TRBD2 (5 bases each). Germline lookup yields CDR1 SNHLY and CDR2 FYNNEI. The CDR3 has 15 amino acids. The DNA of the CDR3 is TGTGTCCAGCAACCCGGGACCGACTCCTACAATGAGCAGTTCTTC. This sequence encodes CVQQPGTDSYNEQFF. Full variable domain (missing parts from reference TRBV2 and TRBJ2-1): EPEVTQTPSHQVTQMGQEVILRCVPISNHLYFYWYRQILGQKVEFLVSFYNNEISEKSEIFDDQFSVERPDGSNFTLKIRSTKLEDSAMYFCVQQPGTDSYNEQFFGPGTRLTVL.

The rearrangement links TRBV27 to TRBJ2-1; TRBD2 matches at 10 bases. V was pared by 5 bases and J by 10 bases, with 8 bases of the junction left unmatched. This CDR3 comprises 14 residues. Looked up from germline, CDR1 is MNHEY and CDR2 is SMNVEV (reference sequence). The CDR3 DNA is TGTGCCAGCAGTCTAGCGGGAGTAGGCGGGGAGCAGTTCTTC. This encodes CASSLAGVGGEQFF.